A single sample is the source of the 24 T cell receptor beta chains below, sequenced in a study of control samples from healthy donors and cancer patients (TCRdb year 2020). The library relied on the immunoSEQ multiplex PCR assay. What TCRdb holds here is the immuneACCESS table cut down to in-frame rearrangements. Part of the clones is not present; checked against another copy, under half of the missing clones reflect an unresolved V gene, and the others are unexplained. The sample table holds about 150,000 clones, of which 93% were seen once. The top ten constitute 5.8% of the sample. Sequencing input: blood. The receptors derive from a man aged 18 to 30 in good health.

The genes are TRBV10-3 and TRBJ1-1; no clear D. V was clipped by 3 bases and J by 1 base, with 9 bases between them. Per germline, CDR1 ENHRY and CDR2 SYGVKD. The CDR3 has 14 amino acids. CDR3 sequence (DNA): TGTGCCATCAGTGACGGCCAGCCGAACACTGAAGCTTTCTTT. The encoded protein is CAISDGQPNTEAFF.

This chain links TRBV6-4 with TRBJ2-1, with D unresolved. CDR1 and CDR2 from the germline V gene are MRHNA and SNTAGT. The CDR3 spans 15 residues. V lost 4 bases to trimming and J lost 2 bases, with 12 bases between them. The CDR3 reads CASSAMADTYNEQFF. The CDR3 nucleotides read TGTGCCAGCAGTGCGATGGCGGATACCTACAATGAGCAGTTCTTC.

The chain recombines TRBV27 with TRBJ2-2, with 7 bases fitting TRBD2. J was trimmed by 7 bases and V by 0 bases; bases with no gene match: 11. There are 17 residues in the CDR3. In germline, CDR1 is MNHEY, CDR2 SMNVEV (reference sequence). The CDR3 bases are TGTGCCAGCAGTTTATCTTCCATGGGGGGGAAGAGCGGGGAGCTGTTTTTT. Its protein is CASSLSSMGGKSGELFF.

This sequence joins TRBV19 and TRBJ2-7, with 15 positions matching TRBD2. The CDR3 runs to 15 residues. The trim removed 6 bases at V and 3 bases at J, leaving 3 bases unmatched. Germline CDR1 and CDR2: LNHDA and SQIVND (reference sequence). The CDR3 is CASRGTSGRFYEQYF. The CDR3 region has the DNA TGTGCCAGTAGGGGGACTAGCGGGAGGTTCTACGAGCAGTACTTC.

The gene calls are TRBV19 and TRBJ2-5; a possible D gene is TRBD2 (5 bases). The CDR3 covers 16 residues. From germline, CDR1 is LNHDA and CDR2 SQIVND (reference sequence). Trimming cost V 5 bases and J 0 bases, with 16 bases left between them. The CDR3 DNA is TGTGCCAGTAGTGTAACCGGGATTCCGTACCAAGAGACCCAGTACTTC. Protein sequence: CASSVTGIPYQETQYF.

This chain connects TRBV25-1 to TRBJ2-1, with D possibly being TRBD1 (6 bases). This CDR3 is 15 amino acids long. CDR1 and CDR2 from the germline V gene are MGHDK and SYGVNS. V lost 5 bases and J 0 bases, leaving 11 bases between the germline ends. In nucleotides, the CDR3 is TGTGCCAGCAGTATGGACAGCAGCTCCTACAATGAGCAGTTCTTC. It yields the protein CASSMDSSSYNEQFF.

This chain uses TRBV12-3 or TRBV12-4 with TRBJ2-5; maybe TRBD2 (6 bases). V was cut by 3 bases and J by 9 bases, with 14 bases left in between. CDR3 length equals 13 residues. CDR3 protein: CASSFGTGVAQYF. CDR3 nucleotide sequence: TGTGCCAGCAGTTTCGGGACGGGAGTCGCCCAGTACTTC.

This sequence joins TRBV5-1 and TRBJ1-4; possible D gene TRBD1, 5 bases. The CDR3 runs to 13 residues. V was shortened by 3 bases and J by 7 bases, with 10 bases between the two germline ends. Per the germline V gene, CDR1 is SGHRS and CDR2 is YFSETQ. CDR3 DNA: TGCGCCAGCAGCTGGGACCAGGGTGAAAAACTGTTTTTT. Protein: CASSWDQGEKLFF.

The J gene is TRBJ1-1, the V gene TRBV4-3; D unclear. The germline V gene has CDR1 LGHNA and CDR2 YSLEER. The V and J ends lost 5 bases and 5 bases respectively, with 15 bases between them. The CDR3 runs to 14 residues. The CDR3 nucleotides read TGCGCCAGCAGCTCCGGGAGGAACCCAACTGAAGCTTTCTTT. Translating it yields CASSSGRNPTEAFF.

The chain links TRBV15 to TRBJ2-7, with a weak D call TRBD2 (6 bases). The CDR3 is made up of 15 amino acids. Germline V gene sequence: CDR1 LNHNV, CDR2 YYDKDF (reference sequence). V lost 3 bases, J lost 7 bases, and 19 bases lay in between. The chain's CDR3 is CATSSRAGPAREQYF. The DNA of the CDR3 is TGTGCCACCAGCAGTCGAGCGGGTCCCGCTCGGGAGCAGTACTTC.

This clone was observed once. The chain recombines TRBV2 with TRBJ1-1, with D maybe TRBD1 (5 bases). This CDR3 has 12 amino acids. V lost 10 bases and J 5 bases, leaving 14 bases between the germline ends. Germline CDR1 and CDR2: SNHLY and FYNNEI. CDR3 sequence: CAIKTRGTEAFF. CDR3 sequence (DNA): TGTGCCATTAAGACCCGGGGGACTGAAGCTTTCTTT.

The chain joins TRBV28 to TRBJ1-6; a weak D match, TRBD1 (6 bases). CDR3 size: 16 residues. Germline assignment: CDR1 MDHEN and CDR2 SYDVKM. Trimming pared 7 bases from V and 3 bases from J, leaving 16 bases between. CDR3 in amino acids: CASTSPGADYNSPLHF. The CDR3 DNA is TGTGCCAGCACGTCACCAGGGGCCGACTATAATTCACCCCTCCACTTT.

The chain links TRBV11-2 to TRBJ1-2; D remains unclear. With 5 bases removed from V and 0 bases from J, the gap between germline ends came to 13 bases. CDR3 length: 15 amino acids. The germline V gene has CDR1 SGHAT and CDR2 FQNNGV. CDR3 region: CASSPVLRANYGYTF. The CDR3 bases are TGTGCCAGCAGCCCGGTCCTGAGAGCTAACTATGGCTACACCTTC.

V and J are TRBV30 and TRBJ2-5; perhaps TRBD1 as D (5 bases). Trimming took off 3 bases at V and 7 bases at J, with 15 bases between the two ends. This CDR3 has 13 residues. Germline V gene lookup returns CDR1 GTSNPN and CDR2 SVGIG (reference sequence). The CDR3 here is CAWRGDLQWTQYF. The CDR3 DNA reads TGTGCCTGGAGAGGGGATCTGCAATGGACCCAGTACTTC.

In DNA form, the CDR3 reads TGCGCCAGCAGCTCGATCAGCGGGTACGAGCAGTACTTC. Its protein is CASSSISGYEQYF. The rearrangement uses TRBV5-1 and TRBJ2-7, with D tentatively TRBD2 (6 bases). Trimming left V 3 bases short and J 4 bases short, with 11 bases between. The CDR3 is 13 amino acids. CDR1 is SGHRS and CDR2 is YFSETQ in the germline V gene.

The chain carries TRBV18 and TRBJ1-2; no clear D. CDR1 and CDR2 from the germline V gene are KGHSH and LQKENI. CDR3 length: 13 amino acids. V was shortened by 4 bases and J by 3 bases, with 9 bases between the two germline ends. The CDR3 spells CASSREDYYGYTF. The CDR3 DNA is TGTGCCAGCTCACGGGAGGACTACTATGGCTACACCTTC.

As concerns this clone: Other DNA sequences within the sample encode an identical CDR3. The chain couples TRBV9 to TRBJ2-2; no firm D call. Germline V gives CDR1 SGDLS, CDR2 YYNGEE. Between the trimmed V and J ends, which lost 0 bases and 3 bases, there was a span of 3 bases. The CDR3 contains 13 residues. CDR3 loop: CASSVGDTGELFF. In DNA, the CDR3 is TGTGCCAGCAGCGTAGGTGACACCGGGGAGCTGTTTTTT.

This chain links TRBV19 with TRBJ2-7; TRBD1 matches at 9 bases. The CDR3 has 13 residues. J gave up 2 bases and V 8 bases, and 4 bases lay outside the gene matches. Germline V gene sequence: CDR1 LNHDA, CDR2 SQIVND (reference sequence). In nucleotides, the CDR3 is TGTGCCAGTTCGGGGACAGGGACCTACGAGCAGTACTTC. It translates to CASSGTGTYEQYF.

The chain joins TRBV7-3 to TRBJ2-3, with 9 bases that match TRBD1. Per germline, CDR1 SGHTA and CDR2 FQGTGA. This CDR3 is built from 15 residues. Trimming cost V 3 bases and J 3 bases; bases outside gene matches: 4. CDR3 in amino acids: CASSLDRGSTDTQYF. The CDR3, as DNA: TGTGCCAGCAGCTTGGACAGGGGTTCTACAGATACGCAGTATTTT.

The CDR3 bases are TGCGCCAGCAGCTTCAAAACCGGGACTAGCGATTCTAGCACAGATACGCAGTATTTT. Its translation is CASSFKTGTSDSSTDTQYF. This sequence joins TRBV5-1 and TRBJ2-3, with TRBD2 matching over 10 bases. Germline lookup yields CDR1 SGHRS and CDR2 YFSETQ. V was pared by 2 bases and J by 0 bases, with 12 bases of the junction left unmatched. The CDR3 is made up of 19 amino acids.

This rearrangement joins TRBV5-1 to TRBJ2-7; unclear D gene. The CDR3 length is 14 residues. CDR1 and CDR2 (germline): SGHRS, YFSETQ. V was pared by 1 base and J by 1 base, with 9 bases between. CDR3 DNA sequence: TGCGCCAGCAGCTTGATTTTAGGTTCCTACGAGCAGTACTTC. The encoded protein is CASSLILGSYEQYF.

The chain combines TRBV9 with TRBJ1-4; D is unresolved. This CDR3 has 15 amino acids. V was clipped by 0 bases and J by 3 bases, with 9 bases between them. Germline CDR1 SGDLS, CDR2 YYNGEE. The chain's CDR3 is CASSVGGSSNEKLFF. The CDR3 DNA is TGTGCCAGCAGCGTAGGAGGGTCCTCTAATGAAAAACTGTTTTTT.

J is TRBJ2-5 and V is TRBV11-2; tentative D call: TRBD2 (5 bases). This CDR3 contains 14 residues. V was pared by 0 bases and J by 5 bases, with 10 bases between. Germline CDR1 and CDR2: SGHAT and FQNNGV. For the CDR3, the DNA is TGTGCCAGCAGCTTAGAGAGGGTGGGGGAGACCCAGTACTTC. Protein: CASSLERVGETQYF.

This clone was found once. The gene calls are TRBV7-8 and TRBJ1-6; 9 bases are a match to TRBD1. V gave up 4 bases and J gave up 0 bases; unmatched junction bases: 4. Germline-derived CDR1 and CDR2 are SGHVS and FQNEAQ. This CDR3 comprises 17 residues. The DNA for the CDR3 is TGTGCCAGCAGCTCCCGACAGGGGGGCTCCTATAATTCACCCCTCCACTTT. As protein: CASSSRQGGSYNSPLHF.